What follows are 28 T cell receptor beta chains derived from one specimen sequenced in a study of blood T cell repertoires in COVID-19. Assay used: immunoSEQ multiplex PCR; TCRdb lists only in-frame clones, some missing. The data contain a few hundred thousand clones, 80% to 90% of them seen just once; the ten biggest clones take up roughly 2.3%. The sample was PBMCs or T cells enriched from blood (not recorded which). These receptors came from a man in his thirties or forties who had recovered from COVID-19.

This clone was recorded a few times. The rearrangement uses TRBV7-9 and TRBJ2-3, with 8 bases lining up with TRBD2. The V segment lost 3 bases and the J segment 1 base; nucleotides outside the gene matches: 0. Germline loops: CDR1 SEHNR, CDR2 FQNEAQ (reference sequence). The CDR3 runs to 14 residues. CDR3 region: CASSLTSGTDTQYF. The DNA of the CDR3 is TGTGCCAGCAGCTTGACTAGCGGCACAGATACGCAGTATTTT.

This clone was seen once. This chain connects TRBV5-3 to TRBJ2-1, with 9 bases aligning to TRBD1. TRBV5-3 is treated as an ORF (open reading frame) with a function not yet certain. The CDR3 sequence is 15 residues long. V lost 4 bases, J lost 8 bases, and 10 bases stayed unmatched. CDR3 sequence (DNA): TGTGCCAGAAGCGCACAGGGGGCGCGGGGCGATGAGCAGTTCTTC. Translation gives CARSAQGARGDEQFF.

V usage is TRBV6-4 and J usage is TRBJ1-2; 10 nucleotides match TRBD1. Losses at the gene ends were 7 bases for V and 5 bases for J; bases not matched to a gene: 16. CDR1 and CDR2 (germline): MRHNA, SNTAGT. The CDR3 length is 17 residues. The CDR3, as DNA: TGTGCCAGCACTCGATCGACCGACAGGGGGCAGGAGTATGGCTACACCTTC. As protein: CASTRSTDRGQEYGYTF.

This chain uses TRBV4-2 with TRBJ1-2, with unresolved D. The germline CDR1 and CDR2 sequences are LGHNA and YNFKEQ. The CDR3 has 16 residues. Between the trimmed V and J ends, which lost 0 bases and 8 bases, there was a span of 19 bases. The CDR3 nucleotides are TGTGCCAGCAGCCAAGAGGGGATAGGGAGGAGCGGGGGCTACACCTTC. As protein: CASSQEGIGRSGGYTF.

DNA of the CDR3: TGTGCCACCGAGACAGGGGGCAACTATGGCTACACCTTC. This encodes CATETGGNYGYTF. The V and J genes are TRBV12-3 or TRBV12-4 and TRBJ1-2, with 10 bases identical to TRBD1. The CDR3 totals 13 residues. Germline trimming cut 10 bases from V and 2 bases from J; bases unmatched to any gene: 4.

The chain employs TRBV7-9 and TRBJ2-7; TRBD1 matches at 8 bases. J was trimmed by 2 bases and V by 10 bases; bases with no gene match: 1. CDR1 SEHNR and CDR2 FQNEAQ come from the germline V gene (reference sequence). CDR3 length: 11 amino acids. The CDR3 loop is CAMGQAYEQYF. In DNA, the CDR3 is TGTGCCATGGGACAGGCCTACGAGCAGTACTTC.

This clone was recorded at least ten times. The chain recombines TRBV5-5 with TRBJ1-2, with 9 bases aligning to TRBD1. The CDR3 totals 13 residues. The V gene end was trimmed by 8 bases and the J gene end by 5 bases; junction bases not matched to a gene: 7. Germline CDR1 is SGHKS and CDR2 is YYEKEE (reference sequence). The CDR3 DNA reads TGTGCCAGTTCAGGGACAGGGCGTTATGGCTACACCTTC. Translating gives CASSGTGRYGYTF.

This chain connects TRBV7-9 to TRBJ2-7; 7 bases fit TRBD1. V trimming: 7 bases; J trimming: 3 bases; junction bases outside the gene matches: 12. CDR1 and CDR2 (germline): SEHNR, FQNEAQ (reference sequence). The CDR3 runs to 15 residues. CDR3 loop: CASTSSTGFSYEQYF. CDR3 nucleotides: TGTGCCAGCACCTCCTCGACAGGGTTTAGCTACGAGCAGTACTTC.

The rearrangement links TRBV5-1 to TRBJ2-1; possibly TRBD1 for D (6 bases). Trimming left V 7 bases short and J 6 bases short, with 14 bases between. There are 13 residues in the CDR3. Germline V CDR1 and CDR2: SGHRS, YFSETQ. In DNA form, the CDR3 reads TGCGCCAGCCTAGGACAGCAAGGCAATGAGCAGTTCTTC. This translates into CASLGQQGNEQFF. Filled out from reference TRBV5-1 and TRBJ2-1, the complete variable domain reads KAGVTQTPRYLIKTRGQQVTLSCSPISGHRSVSWYQQTPGQGLQFLFEYFSETQRNKGNFPGRFSGRQFSNSRSEMNVSTLELGDSALYLCASLGQQGNEQFFGPGTRLTVL.

V usage is TRBV19 and J usage is TRBJ2-3, with 10 bases fitting TRBD2. Germline CDR1 is LNHDA and CDR2 is SQIVND (reference sequence). This CDR3 comprises 15 residues. V trimming: 4 bases; J trimming: 4 bases; junction bases outside the gene matches: 5. The DNA of the CDR3 is TGTGCCAGTAGTACGAGCGGGGGGGAGGCAGATACGCAGTATTTT. Residues: CASSTSGGEADTQYF.

In its sample, this clone was seen once. Compared with germline, one end of the junction differs, possibly owing to a read error. This sequence joins TRBV3-1 (or the pseudogene TRBV3-2) and TRBJ1-4; 9 bases are a match to TRBD1. The CDR3 is made up of 14 amino acids. CDR1 is LGHDT and CDR2 is YNNKEL in the germline V gene (reference sequence). The CDR3 DNA reads as TGTGCCAGCAGCCAAACAGGGGGCGAAGGAGGGCTGATTTTT. This translates into CASSQTGGEGGLIF.

This clone showed up just once. This chain connects TRBV5-6 to TRBJ2-7, with D perhaps TRBD2 (6 bases). The length of the CDR3 is 16 residues. V was cut by 5 bases and J by 0 bases, with 18 bases left in between. In germline, CDR1 is SGHDT, CDR2 YYEEEE. The CDR3 spells CASSLIGGTASYEQYF. In DNA, the CDR3 is TGTGCCAGCAGTCTTATTGGGGGGACGGCCTCCTACGAGCAGTACTTC.

The CDR3 here is CASSRPGQGADEQYF. The CDR3 DNA reads as TGTGCCAGCAGCCGACCGGGACAGGGGGCCGACGAGCAGTACTTC. The V call is TRBV13, the J call TRBJ2-7; 12 positions match TRBD1. The CDR3 covers 15 residues. Trimming cost V 5 bases and J 5 bases; bases outside gene matches: 7. Germline V lookup: CDR1 PRHDT, CDR2 FYEKMQ (reference sequence).

This sequence joins TRBV6-1 and TRBJ1-2, with 8 positions matching TRBD1. Trimming took 3 bases from V and 4 from J; bases not matched to a gene: 4. Germline V CDR1 and CDR2: MNHNS, SASEGT. This CDR3 region has 14 residues. The CDR3 bases are TGTGCCAGCAGTGACAGGGGGCGCGGCTATGGCTACACCTTC. It specifies CASSDRGRGYGYTF.

This clone was recorded only once. This chain uses TRBV7-9 with TRBJ2-2, with 10 bases fitting TRBD1. The CDR3 is 14 amino acids. V shed 5 bases and J 7 bases; nucleotides not matched to a gene: 4. Germline values: CDR1 SEHNR, CDR2 FQNEAQ (reference sequence). The CDR3 sequence is CASSRQGANGELFF. DNA of the CDR3: TGTGCCAGCAGCCGACAGGGGGCGAACGGGGAGCTGTTTTTT. Based on the CDR3 plus reference TRBV7-9 and TRBJ2-2, the full variable domain is DTGVSQNPRHKITKRGQNVTFRCDPISEHNRLYWYRQTLGQGPEFLTYFQNEAQLEKSRLLSDRFSAERPKGSFSTLEIQRTEQGDSAMYLCASSRQGANGELFFGEGSRLTVL.

V usage is TRBV7-8 and J usage is TRBJ1-1; 7 positions agree with TRBD1. Trimming at V came to 6 bases and at J to 3 bases, leaving 13 bases not matched to a gene. CDR3 length: 16 amino acids. Germline V gene data show CDR1 as SGHVS and CDR2 as FQNEAQ. CDR3 residues: CASRALRGRLDTEAFF. CDR3 nucleotides: TGTGCCAGCAGAGCTCTGAGGGGGCGGCTGGACACTGAAGCTTTCTTT.

This clone has a single count. The chain recombines TRBV3-1 (or the pseudogene TRBV3-2) with TRBJ1-2; the D gene is possibly TRBD1 (6 bases). This CDR3 region has 16 residues. Trimming removed 2 bases at V and 4 bases at J, with 17 bases between. Germline V gives CDR1 LGHDT, CDR2 YNNKEL (reference sequence). CDR3 amino acids: CASSQLGSGTSYGYTF. The CDR3 region has the DNA TGTGCCAGCAGCCAATTAGGTTCCGGGACATCCTATGGCTACACCTTC.

The CDR3 sequence is CSVESGGYGYTF. The CDR3 DNA sequence: TGCAGCGTTGAGTCAGGGGGCTATGGCTACACCTTC. J is TRBJ1-2 and V is TRBV29-1; 7 bases map to TRBD1. Germline values: CDR1 SQVTM, CDR2 ANQGSEA. The CDR3 runs to 12 residues. V gave up 3 bases and J gave up 4 bases; unmatched junction bases: 2.

This sequence joins TRBV18 and TRBJ2-3; TRBD1 might be the D (6 bases). Trimming pared 1 base from V and 2 bases from J, leaving 7 bases between. CDR1 is KGHSH, CDR2 LQKENI, per germline. The CDR3 length is 14 residues. In DNA form, the CDR3 reads TGTGCCAGCTCACCACGGACAGCCACAGATACGCAGTATTTT. Translated, it gives CASSPRTATDTQYF. Full variable domain (missing parts from reference TRBV18 and TRBJ2-3): NAGVMQNPRHLVRRRGQEARLRCSPMKGHSHVYWYRQLPEEGLKFMVYLQKENIIDESGMPKERFSAEFPKEGPSILRIQQVVRGDSAAYFCASSPRTATDTQYFGPGTRLTVL.

The chain combines TRBV7-2 with TRBJ2-3; perhaps TRBD1 as D (6 bases). Germline V gives CDR1 SGHTA, CDR2 FQGNSA. The CDR3 loop spans 13 amino acids. Trimming removed 4 bases from V and 6 bases from J, with 11 bases in between. Here the CDR3 DNA reads TGTGCCAGCAGCTCGAATCAGGGGGATACGCAGTATTTT. This codes for CASSSNQGDTQYF.

The gene calls are TRBV30 and TRBJ1-2; TRBD1 matches at 11 bases. Trimming cost V 2 bases and J 2 bases; bases outside gene matches: 13. The CDR3 contains 18 residues. Per germline, CDR1 GTSNPN and CDR2 SVGIG (reference sequence). CDR3 nucleotides: TGTGCCTGGAGTCAACCCCACTTCCGGGACAGGGGGAACTATGGCTACACCTTC. This encodes CAWSQPHFRDRGNYGYTF. Full variable domain (missing parts from reference TRBV30 and TRBJ1-2): SQTIHQWPATLVQPVGSPLSLECTVEGTSNPNLYWYRQAAGRGLQLLFYSVGIGQISSEVPQNLSASRPQDRQFILSSKKLLLSDSGFYLCAWSQPHFRDRGNYGYTFGSGTRLTVV.

This clone occurred a few times. The chain uses TRBV18 and TRBJ2-1; 11 nucleotides align to TRBD2. Trimming took 3 bases from V and 7 from J; bases not matched to a gene: 8. The CDR3 totals 16 residues. Germline-derived CDR1 and CDR2 are KGHSH and LQKENI. CDR3 protein: CASSPGTSGRTNEQFF. CDR3 DNA sequence: TGTGCCAGCTCACCCGGGACTAGCGGTAGGACGAATGAGCAGTTCTTC.

The rearrangement links TRBV11-3 to TRBJ2-1, with D tentatively TRBD2 (7 bases). The V gene's germline CDR1 is SGHNT and CDR2 YENEEA. The CDR3 has 16 residues. Trimming cost V 4 bases and J 2 bases, with 15 bases left between them. CDR3 DNA: TGTGCCAGCAGCTCAGAGGGGGGGAGAACCTACAATGAGCAGTTCTTC. Residues: CASSSEGGRTYNEQFF.

The sample holds one count of this clone. The genes are TRBV3-1 (or the pseudogene TRBV3-2) and TRBJ2-2; perhaps TRBD2 as D (5 bases). There are 13 residues in the CDR3. The V and J ends lost 1 base and 7 bases respectively, with 7 bases between them. Germline V gene data show CDR1 as LGHDT and CDR2 as YNNKEL (reference sequence). The CDR3: CASSQAEGGELFF. The CDR3 DNA sequence: TGTGCCAGCAGCCAAGCTGAGGGCGGGGAGCTGTTTTTT.

V gene TRBV1 combines with J gene TRBJ2-5; the table names TRBD2, a call not compared with the DNA. TRBV1 is shown as a pseudogene. The CDR3 extends over 14 amino acids. The DNA for the CDR3 is TGCACCAGCAGGGCTAGCGCCAGCCAAGAGACCCAGTACTTC. Its protein is CTSRASASQETQYF.

The gene calls are TRBV20-1 and TRBJ1-1, with a possible D match to TRBD1 (6 bases). V was clipped by 6 bases and J by 0 bases, with 14 bases between them. CDR1 DFQATT and CDR2 SNEGSKA come from the germline V gene (reference sequence). The CDR3 consists of 14 residues. The CDR3 DNA reads TGCAGTGCCAGTAGGGGGATCATGAACACTGAAGCTTTCTTT. Amino acid sequence: CSASRGIMNTEAFF.

To note about this clone: Other DNA sequences in this specimen translate into the identical CDR3. This rearrangement joins TRBV19 to TRBJ1-5; D unresolved. V was shortened by 3 bases and J by 2 bases, with 5 bases between the two germline ends. This CDR3 spans 13 amino acids. CDR1 and CDR2 from the germline V gene are LNHDA and SQIVND (reference sequence). The CDR3 coding sequence is TGTGCCAGTAGTATCAGTGGCAATCAGCCCCAGCATTTT. Translating it yields CASSISGNQPQHF.

This clone was counted once. The chain is built from TRBV27 and TRBJ2-1; D gene uncertain. This CDR3 is built from 12 residues. CDR1 is MNHEY and CDR2 is SMNVEV in the germline V gene (reference sequence). V lost 4 bases and J lost 4, with 5 bases in between. CDR3 loop: CASSSQYNEQFF. CDR3 nucleotides: TGTGCCAGCAGTTCCCAATACAATGAGCAGTTCTTC.